These T cell receptor beta chains were read from a single sample in a study of blood T cell repertoires in COVID-19. Some clones are missing from TCRdb's copy, which holds only in-frame ones; the method was immunoSEQ multiplex PCR. The table lists about 300,000 clones, around 92% of them singletons, with approximately 1.8% in the top ten. Sequenced: peripheral blood. The source of these receptors is a woman under 40 with COVID-19, enrolled during active disease. Both conserved end residues are part of each CDR3. D genes are given only for firm matches. Where a row states a size, it is once, few, many or the class of an expanded clone; other rows omit it.

clone_size	v_call	j_call	d_call	cdr3_nt	cdr3_aa
NA	TRBV6-4	TRBJ1-2	TRBD1	TGTGCCAGCAGTGTGGAACAGGGGCCGGAATATGGCTACACCTTC	CASSVEQGPEYGYTF
NA	TRBV19	TRBJ2-2	TRBD1	TGTGCCAGTAGTCCCCTGCCAGGGGGCACCGGGGAGCTGTTTTTT	CASSPLPGGTGELFF
NA	TRBV12-3/TRBV12-4	TRBJ1-1	NA	TGTGCCAGCAGCTTCACAGGGAGCTCTGAAGCTTTCTTT	CASSFTGSSEAFF
NA	TRBV5-1	TRBJ1-2	TRBD1	TGCGCCAGCAGCCCGGGATGGGACAGGGCTAACTATGGCTACACCTTC	CASSPGWDRANYGYTF
NA	TRBV19	TRBJ1-5	TRBD1	TGTGCCAGTACCCGACAGGGGAGCGGCAATCAGCCCCAGCATTTT	CASTRQGSGNQPQHF
NA	TRBV5-1	TRBJ2-1	TRBD2	TGCGCCAGCAGCTTGGTCCTTATGGGGACTAGATACCTGAATGAGCAGTTCTTC	CASSLVLMGTRYLNEQFF
NA	TRBV19	TRBJ2-3	NA	TGTGCCAGTAGTCCGCGGACTACCTTAAGCACAGATACGCAGTATTTT	CASSPRTTLSTDTQYF
NA	TRBV6-5	TRBJ1-1	TRBD1	TGTGCCAGCAGACGCCTAGGGGACAGGGAAGCTTTCTTT	CASRRLGDREAFF
NA	TRBV6-5	TRBJ1-1	NA	TGTGCCAGCAGTTCCCTGGGGGGTATGAACACTGAAGCTTTCTTT	CASSSLGGMNTEAFF
NA	TRBV11-2	TRBJ1-1	NA	TGTGCCAGCAGCTTATTGGGGGGAACTGAAGCTTTCTTT	CASSLLGGTEAFF
NA	TRBV18	TRBJ1-1	TRBD1	TGTGCCAGCTCACCAAGGAACGTACAGGGGGCCTTCGGCACTGAAGCTTTCTTT	CASSPRNVQGAFGTEAFF
NA	TRBV5-1	TRBJ2-5	NA	TGCGCCAGCAGTCCGGAGGGGGCCGTAGAGACCCAGTACTTC	CASSPEGAVETQYF
NA	TRBV19	TRBJ1-5	NA	TGTGCCAGTAGTATATCAGGGGGCAATCAGCCCCAGCATTTT	CASSISGGNQPQHF
once	TRBV30	TRBJ1-5	NA	TGTGCCTGGTCTGGACAGAATCAGCCCCAGCATTTT	CAWSGQNQPQHF
NA	TRBV15	TRBJ2-7	NA	TGTGCCACCAGCAGAGTAATGGGGCGAGACTACGAGCAGTACTTC	CATSRVMGRDYEQYF
NA	TRBV3-1/TRBV3-2	TRBJ1-4	NA	TGTGCCAGCAGCAAAGCCGACAGGCCAACTAATGAAAAACTGTTTTTT	CASSKADRPTNEKLFF
NA	TRBV7-9	TRBJ1-2	NA	TGTGCCAGCAGCCGCCGGGACACATTCTATGGCTACACCTTC	CASSRRDTFYGYTF
NA	TRBV5-5	TRBJ1-6	NA	TGTGCCAGCAGCCCAACCCCGGCAGGGGAGAATTCACCCCTCCACTTT	CASSPTPAGENSPLHF
NA	TRBV7-8	TRBJ2-2	NA	TGTGCCAGCAGCTTAGCGGGGGGGCCTAGAGGGGAGCTGTTTTTT	CASSLAGGPRGELFF
few	TRBV30	TRBJ1-2	NA	TGTGCCTGGAGGAGTCTAGGGAGACTTCTGGCTGGCTACACCTTC	CAWRSLGRLLAGYTF
NA	TRBV6-5	TRBJ2-1	TRBD2	TGTGCCAGCAGATCGGGGACTAGCTCGGGTGAGCAGTTCTTC	CASRSGTSSGEQFF
NA	TRBV18	TRBJ1-6	TRBD1	TGTGCCAGCTCACCACGGACAGGGGATAATTCACCCCTCCACTTT	CASSPRTGDNSPLHF
NA	TRBV11-1	TRBJ2-5	NA	TGTGCCAGCAGCTTAGTTGCGGGGCTAGAGACCCAGTACTTC	CASSLVAGLETQYF
NA	TRBV9	TRBJ2-1	TRBD2	TGTGCCAGCAGCCCTCGTACGGGGGGATTATACAATGAGCAGTTCTTC	CASSPRTGGLYNEQFF
NA	TRBV6-5	TRBJ2-1	NA	TGTGCCAGCAGACGCGGCGGTGGTGAGCAGTTCTTC	CASRRGGGEQFF
once	TRBV6-2/TRBV6-3	TRBJ1-5	TRBD1	TGTGCCAGCAGTTATTCCGACAGGGCAGGGAATCAGCCCCAGCATTTT	CASSYSDRAGNQPQHF
NA	TRBV5-6	TRBJ2-7	NA	TGTGCCAGCAGCCCTCTTATCAGACTAGGGACCTACGAGCAGTACTTC	CASSPLIRLGTYEQYF
NA	TRBV6-1	TRBJ2-7	TRBD1	TGTGCCAGCAGTGACCCGGGACAGAGGTTCTACGAGCAGTACTTC	CASSDPGQRFYEQYF
NA	TRBV3-1/TRBV3-2	TRBJ2-3	TRBD1	TGTGCCAGCAGCCACTCCCCGGGACAGACATGGACAGGGGGGTATTTT	CASSHSPGQTWTGGYF
NA	TRBV28	TRBJ1-2	TRBD1	TGTGCCAGCAGTGGATCCGGGACAGGGGGAGGGTATGGCTACACCTTC	CASSGSGTGGGYGYTF
NA	TRBV27	TRBJ2-7	TRBD2	TGTGCCAGCAGAGGGACTAGCAGTATCTACGAGCAGTACTTC	CASRGTSSIYEQYF
NA	TRBV7-9	TRBJ1-6	NA	TGTGCCAGCAGCTTCTGGGGGGGCTCGAGAAGCTCCTATAATTCACCCCTCCACTTT	CASSFWGGSRSSYNSPLHF
NA	TRBV4-1	TRBJ1-2	NA	TGCGCCAGCAGCCCCGCCCCGGGGGAGTCATACTATGGCTACACCTTC	CASSPAPGESYYGYTF
NA	TRBV28	TRBJ1-2	NA	TGTGCCAGCAGTTTATTAGTTGCAGGGCCGTATGGCTACACCTTC	CASSLLVAGPYGYTF
NA	TRBV6-5	TRBJ1-2	NA	TGTGCCAGCAGGAGAACAGGGACCGATGGCTACACCTTC	CASRRTGTDGYTF
NA	TRBV11-2	TRBJ1-3	NA	TGTGCCAGCAGCTTAGTCCGCAGGGGCTGGGAAAACACCATATATTTT	CASSLVRRGWENTIYF